The following is a T cell receptor (beta chain) sequence with its context. Its antigen remains unidentified. This entry belongs to a study of cytomegalovirus exposure and HLA in healthy donors. Whole-study context: Ancestry clustering placed about 86% of about 400 genotyped donors in the Caucasian-associated cluster. Study-wide points: In vitro work confirmed that three CMV-associated chains recognize CMV antigens.

The V end lost 7 bases, the J end lost 7 bases, and 18 bases lay between the germline ends. CDR1 and CDR2 from the germline V gene are MDHEN and SYDVKM. The CDR3 length is 14 residues. The study ran its PCR with 60 Vbeta and 13 Jbeta primers. The method was immunoSEQ multiplex PCR; TCRdb's version includes in-frame clones alone and lacks a portion of them. The data show about 160,000 clones, about three quarters seen once. The origin of this receptor is a woman aged 35 to 49 in good health and CMV-seronegative. Sequenced input: PBMCs. V is TRBV28 and J is TRBJ2-3; tentatively, D is TRBD2 (5 bases). The CDR3 is CASISWGGENTQYF. The CDR3 DNA reads as TGTGCCAGCATCTCTTGGGGTGGGGAGAATACGCAGTATTTT.